This TCR beta chain was found in a study of Ad26.COV2.S vaccination and SARS-CoV-2 variants. Study outcomes and limitations: A substantial breadth of spike-specific CD8+ and CD4+ T cell responses after vaccination has been reported. Vaccinated individuals (as opposed to placebo recipients) had higher spike-specific TCR breadth.

Repertoires were generated with immunoSEQ multiplex PCR, while TCRdb's copy carries only in-frame clones and drops some. Of about 440,000 clones listed, roughly 88% are singletons. Germline V gene lookup returns CDR1 SGHAT and CDR2 FQNNGV. The CDR3 extends over 17 amino acids. The V gene end was trimmed by 0 bases and the J gene end by 0 bases; junction bases not matched to a gene: 1. Treatment of the sample: around 19 received Ad26.COV2.S at low or high dose, single or two shots; about 5 received placebo; per-sample allocation not given. On day 63 after the first injection, vaccine and placebo recipients gave samples. Vaccine was an Ad26 vector expressing Wuhan-strain SARS-CoV-2 spike. As for this clone: Antigen specificity is unknown.

This TCR was recovered from a person between 18 and 60 years old who received the Ad26.COV2.S COVID-19 vaccine or a placebo. The sample was peripheral blood, taken in a trial of Ad26.COV2.S vaccine versus placebo. The chain is built from TRBV11-2 and TRBJ2-3; 12 bases line up with TRBD2. The CDR3 DNA reads TGTGCCAGCAGCTTAGATCTAGCGGGAGGGAGCACAGATACGCAGTATTTT. Residues: CASSLDLAGGSTDTQYF.